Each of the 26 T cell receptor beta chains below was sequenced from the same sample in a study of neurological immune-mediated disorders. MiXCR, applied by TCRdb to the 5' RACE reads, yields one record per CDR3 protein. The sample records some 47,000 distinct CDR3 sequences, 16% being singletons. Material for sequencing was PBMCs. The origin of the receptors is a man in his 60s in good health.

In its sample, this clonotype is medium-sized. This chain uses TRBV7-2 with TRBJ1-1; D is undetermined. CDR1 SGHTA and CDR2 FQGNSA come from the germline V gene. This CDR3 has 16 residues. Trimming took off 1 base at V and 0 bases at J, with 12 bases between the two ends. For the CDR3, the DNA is TGTGCCAGCAGCTTAGAGGGAATTCACATGAACACTGAAGCTTTCTTT. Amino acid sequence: CASSLEGIHMNTEAFF.

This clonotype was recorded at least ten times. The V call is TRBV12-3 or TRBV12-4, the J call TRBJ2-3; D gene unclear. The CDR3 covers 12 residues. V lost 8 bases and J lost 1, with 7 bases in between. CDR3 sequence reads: CASELRTDTQYF. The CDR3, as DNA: TGTGCCAGCGAACTCCGCACAGATACGCAGTATTTT.

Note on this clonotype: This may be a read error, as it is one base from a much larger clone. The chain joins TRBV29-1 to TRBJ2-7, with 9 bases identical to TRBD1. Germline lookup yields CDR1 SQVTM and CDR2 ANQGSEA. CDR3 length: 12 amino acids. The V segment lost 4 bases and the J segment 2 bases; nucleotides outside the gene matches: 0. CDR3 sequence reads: CSVGTGAYEQYF. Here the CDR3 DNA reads TGCAGCGTTGGGACAGGGGCCTACGAGCAGTACTTC.

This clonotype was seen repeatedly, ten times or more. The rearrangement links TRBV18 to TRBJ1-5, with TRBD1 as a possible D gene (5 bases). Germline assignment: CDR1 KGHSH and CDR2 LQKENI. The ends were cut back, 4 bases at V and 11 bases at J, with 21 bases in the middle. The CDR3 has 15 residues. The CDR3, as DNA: TGTGCCAGCTCACATGAGACAGCGGAAAGTGGAGCCCAGCATTTT. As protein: CASSHETAESGAQHF.

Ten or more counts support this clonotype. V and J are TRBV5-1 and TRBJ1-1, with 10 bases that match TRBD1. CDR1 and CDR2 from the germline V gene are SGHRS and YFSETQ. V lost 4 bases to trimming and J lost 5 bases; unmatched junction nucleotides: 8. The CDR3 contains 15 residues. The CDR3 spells CASSRTGGRGTEAFF. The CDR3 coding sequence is TGCGCCAGCAGCCGGACAGGGGGAAGGGGAACTGAAGCTTTCTTT.

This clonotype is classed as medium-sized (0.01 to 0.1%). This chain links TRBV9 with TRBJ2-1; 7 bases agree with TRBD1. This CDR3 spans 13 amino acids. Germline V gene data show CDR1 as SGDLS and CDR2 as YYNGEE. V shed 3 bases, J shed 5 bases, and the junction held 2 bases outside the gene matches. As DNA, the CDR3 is TGTGCCAGCAGCGGACAGGGTGACAATGAGCAGTTCTTC. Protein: CASSGQGDNEQFF. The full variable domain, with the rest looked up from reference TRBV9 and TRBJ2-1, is DSGVTQTPKHLITATGQRVTLRCSPRSGDLSVYWYQQSLDQGLQFLIQYYNGEERAKGNILERFSAQQFPDLHSELNLSSLELGDSALYFCASSGQGDNEQFFGPGTRLTVL.

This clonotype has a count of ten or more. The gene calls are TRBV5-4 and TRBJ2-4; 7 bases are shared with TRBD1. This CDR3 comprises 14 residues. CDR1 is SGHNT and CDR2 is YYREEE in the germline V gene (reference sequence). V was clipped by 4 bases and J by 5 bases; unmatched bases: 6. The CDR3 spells CASSTRTGENIQYF. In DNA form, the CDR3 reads TGTGCCAGCAGCACCCGGACAGGAGAAAACATTCAGTACTTC.

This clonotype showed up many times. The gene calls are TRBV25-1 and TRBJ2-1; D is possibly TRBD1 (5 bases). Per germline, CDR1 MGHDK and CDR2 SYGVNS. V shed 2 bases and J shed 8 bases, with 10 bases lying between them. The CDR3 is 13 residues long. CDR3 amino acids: CASSERGSDEQFF. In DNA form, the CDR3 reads TGTGCCAGCAGTGAAAGGGGCTCGGATGAGCAGTTCTTC.

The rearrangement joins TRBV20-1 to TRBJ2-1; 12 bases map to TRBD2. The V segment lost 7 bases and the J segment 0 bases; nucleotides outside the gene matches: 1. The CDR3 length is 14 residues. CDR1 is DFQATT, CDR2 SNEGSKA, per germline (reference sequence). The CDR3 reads CSGGLAGSYNEQFF. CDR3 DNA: TGCAGTGGGGGACTAGCGGGCTCCTACAATGAGCAGTTCTTC.

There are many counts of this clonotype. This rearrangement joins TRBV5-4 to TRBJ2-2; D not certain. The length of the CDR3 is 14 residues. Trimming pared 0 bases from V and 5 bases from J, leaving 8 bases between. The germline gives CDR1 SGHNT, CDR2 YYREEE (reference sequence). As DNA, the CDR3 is TGTGCCAGCAGCTTGGGGGTTGCGACCGGGGAGCTGTTTTTT. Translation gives CASSLGVATGELFF.

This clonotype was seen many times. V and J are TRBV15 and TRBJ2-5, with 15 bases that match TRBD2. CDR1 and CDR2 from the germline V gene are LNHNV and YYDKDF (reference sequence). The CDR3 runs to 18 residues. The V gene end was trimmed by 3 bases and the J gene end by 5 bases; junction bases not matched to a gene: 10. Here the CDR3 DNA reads TGTGCCACCAGCAGGGGACTAGCGGGAGGTGCAGGTTTCGAGACCCAGTACTTC. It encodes CATSRGLAGGAGFETQYF. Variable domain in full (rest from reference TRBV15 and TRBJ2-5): DAMVIQNPRYQVTQFGKPVTLSCSQTLNHNVMYWYQQKSSQAPKLLFHYYDKDFNNEADTPDNFQSRRPNTSFCFLDIRSPGLGDTAMYLCATSRGLAGGAGFETQYFGPGTRLLVL.

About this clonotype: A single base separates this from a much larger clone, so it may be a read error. The CDR3 region is CASSPSPGDADNEAFF. Here the CDR3 DNA reads TGTGCCAGCAGCCCTAGCCCCGGGGACGCGGACAATGAAGCTTTCTTT. The rearrangement links TRBV7-6 to TRBJ1-1; possibly TRBD1 for D (5 bases). Germline V lookup: CDR1 SGHVS, CDR2 FNYEAQ. Deletions cut 5 bases from V and 7 bases from J, with 23 bases between. The CDR3 runs 16 residues.

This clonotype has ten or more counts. The CDR3 nucleotides are TGTGCCAGCAGTTACGCCGGGGGCCCTTTTTATGGCTACACCTTC. Translation gives CASSYAGGPFYGYTF. The chain has TRBV6-6 and TRBJ1-2; D may be TRBD1 (6 bases). V was shortened by 2 bases and J by 5 bases, with 15 bases between the two germline ends. The CDR3 totals 15 residues. Looked up from germline, CDR1 is MNHNY and CDR2 is SVGAGI (reference sequence).

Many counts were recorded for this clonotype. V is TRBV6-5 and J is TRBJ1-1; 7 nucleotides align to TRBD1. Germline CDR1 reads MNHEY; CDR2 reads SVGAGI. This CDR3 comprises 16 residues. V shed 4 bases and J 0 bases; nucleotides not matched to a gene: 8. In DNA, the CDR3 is TGTGCCAGCAGTTGGGACAGTGGGTCCATGAACACTGAAGCTTTCTTT. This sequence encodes CASSWDSGSMNTEAFF.

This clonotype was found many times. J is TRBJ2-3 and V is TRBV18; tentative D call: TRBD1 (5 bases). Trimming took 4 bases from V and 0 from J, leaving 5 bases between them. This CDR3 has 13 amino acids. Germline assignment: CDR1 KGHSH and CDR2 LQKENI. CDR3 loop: CASSQGSTDTQYF. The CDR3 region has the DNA TGTGCCAGCTCACAGGGGAGCACAGATACGCAGTATTTT.

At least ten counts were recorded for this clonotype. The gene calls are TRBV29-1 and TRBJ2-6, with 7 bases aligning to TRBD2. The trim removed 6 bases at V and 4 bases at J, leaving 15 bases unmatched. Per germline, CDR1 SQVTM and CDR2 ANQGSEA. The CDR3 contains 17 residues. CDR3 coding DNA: TGCAGCGTCGTAAACCCCGGGACTACGGGAGGGGCCAACGTCCTGACTTTC. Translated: CSVVNPGTTGGANVLTF.

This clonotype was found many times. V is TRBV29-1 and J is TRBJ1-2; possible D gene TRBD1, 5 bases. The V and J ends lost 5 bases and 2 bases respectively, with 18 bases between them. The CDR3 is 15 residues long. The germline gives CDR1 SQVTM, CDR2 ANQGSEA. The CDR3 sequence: CSVTAVAGVNYGYTF. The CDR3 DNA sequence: TGCAGCGTTACTGCCGTGGCGGGGGTGAACTATGGCTACACCTTC.

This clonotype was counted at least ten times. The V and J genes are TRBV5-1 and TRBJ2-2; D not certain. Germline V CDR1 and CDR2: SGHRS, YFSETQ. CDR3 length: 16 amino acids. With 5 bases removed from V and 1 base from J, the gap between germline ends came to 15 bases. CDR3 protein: CASSRDFTGNTGELFF. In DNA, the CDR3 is TGCGCCAGCAGTCGAGATTTTACCGGGAACACCGGGGAGCTGTTTTTT.

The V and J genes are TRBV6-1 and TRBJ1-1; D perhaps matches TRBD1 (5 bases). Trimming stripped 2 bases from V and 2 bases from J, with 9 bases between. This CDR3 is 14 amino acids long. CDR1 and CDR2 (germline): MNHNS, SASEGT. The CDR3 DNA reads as TGTGCCAGCAGTGAACGGGGACTAAACACTGAAGCTTTCTTT. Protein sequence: CASSERGLNTEAFF.

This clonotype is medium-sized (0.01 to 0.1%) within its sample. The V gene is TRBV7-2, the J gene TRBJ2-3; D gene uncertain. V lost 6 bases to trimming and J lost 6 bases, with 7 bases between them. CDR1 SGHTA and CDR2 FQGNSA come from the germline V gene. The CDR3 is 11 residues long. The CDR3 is CASSRWDTQYF. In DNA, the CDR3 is TGTGCCAGCAGTCGCTGGGATACGCAGTATTTT.

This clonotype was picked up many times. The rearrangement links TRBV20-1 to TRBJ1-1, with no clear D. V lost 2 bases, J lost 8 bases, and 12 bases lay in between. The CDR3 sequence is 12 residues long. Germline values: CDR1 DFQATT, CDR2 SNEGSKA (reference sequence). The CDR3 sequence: CSARFGITEAFF. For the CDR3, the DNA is TGCAGTGCTAGATTTGGGATTACCGAAGCTTTCTTT.

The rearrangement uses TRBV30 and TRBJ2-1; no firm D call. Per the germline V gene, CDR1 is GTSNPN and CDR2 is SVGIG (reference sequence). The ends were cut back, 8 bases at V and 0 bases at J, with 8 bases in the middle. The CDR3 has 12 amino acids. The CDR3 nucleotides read TGTGCCGGCGGCAGCTCCTACAATGAGCAGTTCTTC. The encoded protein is CAGGSSYNEQFF.

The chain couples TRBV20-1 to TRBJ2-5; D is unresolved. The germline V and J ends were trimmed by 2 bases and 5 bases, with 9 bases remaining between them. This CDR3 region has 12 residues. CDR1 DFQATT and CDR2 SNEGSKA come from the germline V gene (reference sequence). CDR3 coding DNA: TGCAGTGCTAGAACTGCTATGGAGACCCAGTACTTC. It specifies CSARTAMETQYF.

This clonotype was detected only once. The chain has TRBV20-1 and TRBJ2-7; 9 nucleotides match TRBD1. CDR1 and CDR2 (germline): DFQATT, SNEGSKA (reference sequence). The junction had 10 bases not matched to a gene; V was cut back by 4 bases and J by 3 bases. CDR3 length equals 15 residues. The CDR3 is CSATYRGRRNYEQYF. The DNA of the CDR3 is TGCAGTGCTACGTACAGGGGGCGAAGAAACTACGAGCAGTACTTC.

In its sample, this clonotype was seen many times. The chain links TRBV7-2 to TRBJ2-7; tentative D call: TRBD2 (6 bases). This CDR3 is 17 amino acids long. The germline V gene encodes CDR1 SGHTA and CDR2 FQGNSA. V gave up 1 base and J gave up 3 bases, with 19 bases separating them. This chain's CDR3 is CASSLGARGSGSYEQYF. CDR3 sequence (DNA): TGTGCCAGCAGCTTAGGGGCGCGAGGGTCCGGGAGCTACGAGCAGTACTTC.

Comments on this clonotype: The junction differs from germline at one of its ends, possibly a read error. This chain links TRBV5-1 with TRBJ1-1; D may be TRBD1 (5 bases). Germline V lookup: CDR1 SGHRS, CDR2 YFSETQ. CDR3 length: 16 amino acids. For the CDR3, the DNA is TGTGCCAGCAGCGCCTCCGGTAGGGCAAAAGGGACTGACGCTTTCTTT. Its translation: CASSASGRAKGTDAFF.